The rows below give T cell receptor beta chains drawn from one sample of a study of T cells in Graves' hyperthyroidism and ophthalmopathy. TCRdb used MiXCR to reprocess the multiplex PCR reads, holding one entry per CDR3 protein. The repertoire holds 530,000 or so distinct CDR3 sequences, with approximately 17% as singletons. Sequencing was done on a sample of blood. All receptors derive from a woman in her late teens or twenties with Graves' ophthalmopathy. The CDR3 runs from the conserved cysteine through the conserved F or W. The D gene is left open where the match is weak. Clone size appears in some rows only: once, few, many, or a class for an expanded clone.

clone size	V gene	D gene	J gene	CDR3 DNA	CDR3 protein
few	TRBV7-9	.	TRBJ1-2	TGTGCCAGCGGTTCACTGGGGGGCTACACCTTC	CASGSLGGYTF
.	TRBV30	.	TRBJ2-3	TGTGCCTGGGTCGGACTCGTAGGGTCAGATACGCAGTATTTT	CAWVGLVGSDTQYF
many	TRBV4-1	TRBD2	TRBJ2-7	TGCGCCAGCAGCCCCCTGGGACTAGCGGATTACGAGCAGTACTTC	CASSPLGLADYEQYF
.	TRBV20-1	.	TRBJ1-5	TGCAGTGCCGTCGACGGCCCGGGGCCCCAGCATTTT	CSAVDGPGPQHF
few	TRBV5-1	.	TRBJ2-7	TGCGCCAGCAGCTTAGGGCTTACTACTACCTACGAGCAGTACTTC	CASSLGLTTTYEQYF
.	TRBV7-3	.	TRBJ2-1	TGTGCCAGCAGCTTTCAGGGGGGCGGGTATGGACCCAATGAGCAGTTCTTC	CASSFQGGGYGPNEQFF
many	TRBV11-3	.	TRBJ2-2	TGTGCCAGCAGCGAGGGACTGGACACCGGGGAGCTGTTTTTT	CASSEGLDTGELFF
.	TRBV19	TRBD1	TRBJ2-7	TGTGCCAGTAGTCCCGGCGTGGGACAGTTCTACGAGCAGTACTTC	CASSPGVGQFYEQYF
.	TRBV6-2/TRBV6-3	.	TRBJ2-5	TGTGCCAGCAGTTACGCGGGGGCGGGAGACCCACAAGAGACCCAGTACTTC	CASSYAGAGDPQETQYF
few	TRBV19	TRBD1	TRBJ1-1	TGTGCCAGCCTCGACAGGGAGAACACTGAAGCTTTCTTT	CASLDRENTEAFF
many	TRBV6-1	.	TRBJ1-2	TGTGCCAGCAGTGAAGGTAGAAACAGAGACTATGGCTACACCTTC	CASSEGRNRDYGYTF
few	TRBV7-7	.	TRBJ2-4	TGTGCTAGCAGCCCTCGGGACACTCTAGCCAAAAACATTCAGTACTTC	CASSPRDTLAKNIQYF
many	TRBV6-2/TRBV6-3	.	TRBJ1-1	TGTGCCAGCAGTTACTCGGTGGCTGACGACACTGAAGCTTTCTTT	CASSYSVADDTEAFF
many	TRBV7-2	TRBD2	TRBJ2-7	TGTGCCAGCAGCTTAACTCAGCTAGCGGGAGGCGAGCAGTACTTC	CASSLTQLAGGEQYF
once	TRBV5-8	.	TRBJ2-5	TGTGCCAGCAGCTTGGAACAGAAAACCCAAGAGACCCAGTACTTC	CASSLEQKTQETQYF
many	TRBV12-3/TRBV12-4	.	TRBJ2-7	TGTGCCAGCAGTTCCTGGGACCGAACCTACGAGCAGTACTTC	CASSSWDRTYEQYF
.	TRBV29-1	.	TRBJ2-3	TGCAGCGGGGGGGCTAGTGGCACAGATACGCAGTATTTT	CSGGASGTDTQYF
many	TRBV9	.	TRBJ2-1	TGTGCCAGCAGCCCCCGCGGGGGCAGCTCCTACAATGAGCAGTTCTTC	CASSPRGGSSYNEQFF
.	TRBV7-9	.	TRBJ1-1	TGTGCCAGCAGCCCATACCGCAGCTCGAACACTGAAGCTTTCTTT	CASSPYRSSNTEAFF
few	TRBV20-1	TRBD1	TRBJ1-3	TGCAGTGCTGATGAGGTTGGCAGGGGGAATGGAAACACCATATATTTT	CSADEVGRGNGNTIYF
.	TRBV3-1	.	TRBJ1-6	TGTGCCAGCAGCCAAGGAGGGGATGATAATTCACCCCTCCACTTT	CASSQGGDDNSPLHF
.	TRBV10-3	.	TRBJ2-2	TGTGCCATCAGCCAGGGGGGGAACACCGGGGAGCTGTTTTTT	CAISQGGNTGELFF
few	TRBV6-1	TRBD2	TRBJ2-7	TGTGCCAGCAGTCCGGGACTAGCGGACCTCGAGCAGTACTTC	CASSPGLADLEQYF
.	TRBV4-1	TRBD2	TRBJ2-5	TGCGCCAGCAGAGGGACTAGCGGGAGGTCGGAGACCCAGTACTTC	CASRGTSGRSETQYF
many	TRBV28	.	TRBJ1-1	TGTGCCAGCAGTGCAAGCGGGATGCGGGGAACTGAAGCTTTCTTT	CASSASGMRGTEAFF
few	TRBV14	.	TRBJ1-1	TGTGCCAGCAGCCAGACCCGGTACACTGAAGCTTTCTTT	CASSQTRYTEAFF
few	TRBV27	.	TRBJ2-1	TGTGCCAGCAGCCCGGGACTTAACTACAATGAGCAGTTCTTC	CASSPGLNYNEQFF
.	TRBV2	.	TRBJ2-3	TGTGCCAGCAGTGAAGTAACAAACAATCAGCCCCAGTATTTT	CASSEVTNNQPQYF
many	TRBV7-2	TRBD1	TRBJ1-1	TGTGCCAGCAGCTGGACAGGGGGCGTGAACACTGAAGCTTTCTTT	CASSWTGGVNTEAFF